This is a list of T cell receptor beta chains from one sample in a study of T-cell memory formation after mild COVID-19. TCRdb reanalysed the 5' RACE reads using MiXCR and keeps one entry per CDR3 protein. Of approximately 230,000 distinct CDR3 sequences in the sample, roughly 15% were seen once. The sequencing sample was made of PBMCs or a T cell subset sorted from them (not recorded which). Receptors were obtained from a man aged 18-30 years who had mild COVID-19 (a few samples of this study predate the infection). Cell type and time point are not known. Both conserved end residues are part of each CDR3. The D gene is left open where the match is weak. Only part of the rows carry a size: once, few, many, or a class if the clone is expanded.

v_call	d_call	clone_size	j_call	cdr3_aa	cdr3_nt
TRBV2	TRBD1	-	TRBJ1-5	CASSPGGWPQHF	TGTGCCAGCAGTCCAGGGGGGTGGCCCCAGCATTTT
TRBV4-3	-	few	TRBJ1-2	CASSQDFLGNYGYTF	TGCGCCAGCAGCCAAGATTTCCTGGGCAACTATGGCTACACCTTC
TRBV20-1	-	few	TRBJ2-2	CSVRGDGGELFF	TGCAGTGTCAGAGGGGATGGCGGGGAGCTGTTTTTT
TRBV4-2	-	few	TRBJ2-5	CASSQDPPQVGQETQYF	TGTGCCAGCAGCCAAGATCCCCCCCAAGTCGGTCAAGAGACCCAGTACTTC
TRBV7-3	-	-	TRBJ2-3	CASSLSFTGGTDTQYF	TGTGCCAGCAGCTTGAGTTTTACTGGAGGGACAGATACGCAGTATTTT
TRBV5-1	-	-	TRBJ1-5	CASSSDGGKPQHF	TGCGCCAGCAGCTCCGACGGGGGTAAGCCCCAGCATTTT
TRBV5-5	TRBD1	few	TRBJ1-5	CASSLVPDRGNQPQHF	TGTGCCAGCAGCTTGGTCCCGGACAGGGGCAATCAGCCCCAGCATTTT
TRBV10-3	-	-	TRBJ1-1	CASGDVGAGTEAFF	TGTGCCTCAGGGGATGTAGGGGCTGGGACTGAAGCTTTCTTT
TRBV6-1	-	-	TRBJ1-1	CASSEGFWGATEAFF	TGTGCCAGCAGTGAAGGCTTTTGGGGGGCCACTGAAGCTTTCTTT
TRBV11-2	-	-	TRBJ2-5	CASSYSVARIGETQYF	TGTGCCAGCAGCTACTCCGTCGCTCGCATAGGAGAGACCCAGTACTTC
TRBV5-1	-	-	TRBJ1-3	CASSLDGSGNTIYF	TGCGCCAGCAGCTTGGACGGCTCTGGAAACACCATATATTTT
TRBV18	-	few	TRBJ1-3	CASSPGSGSGNTIYF	TGTGCCAGCTCACCGGGGAGCGGCTCTGGAAACACCATATATTTT
TRBV7-2	-	-	TRBJ2-1	CASSLARRAGIDEQFF	TGTGCCAGCAGCTTAGCGCGCCGGGCGGGTATCGATGAGCAGTTCTTC
TRBV10-3	TRBD2	few	TRBJ2-5	CAISDLGLGQETQYF	TGTGCCATCAGTGACTTGGGACTAGGCCAAGAGACCCAGTACTTC
TRBV4-1	-	few	TRBJ2-7	CASSLRTSYYEQYF	TGCGCCAGCAGCCTGCGGACATCCTACTACGAGCAGTACTTC
TRBV18	TRBD1	few	TRBJ1-6	CASSQTGTGNSPLHF	TGTGCCAGCTCACAGACAGGGACGGGTAATTCACCCCTCCACTTT
TRBV29-1	-	-	TRBJ1-3	CSAIESSSGNTIYF	TGCAGCGCAATAGAAAGCTCATCTGGAAACACCATATATTTT
TRBV9	-	many	TRBJ2-5	CASSVYSGTNQETQYF	TGTGCCAGCAGCGTATACTCCGGGACCAACCAAGAGACCCAGTACTTC
TRBV3-1	TRBD1	-	TRBJ2-4	CASSQGQGAIQYF	TGTGCCAGCAGCCAAGGACAGGGGGCCATTCAGTACTTC
TRBV18	-	once	TRBJ1-5	CASSPLDSKEPQHF	TGTGCCAGCTCACCACTGGACAGCAAGGAGCCCCAGCATTTT
TRBV20-1	-	few	TRBJ2-3	CSTPDRTLTQYF	TGCAGTACCCCCGATCGCACCCTTACGCAGTATTTT
TRBV6-5	-	few	TRBJ2-5	CASRSFSETQYF	TGTGCCAGCAGAAGTTTTTCCGAGACCCAGTACTTC
TRBV29-1	TRBD1	few	TRBJ1-1	CSVEARTGWTEAFF	TGCAGCGTTGAAGCAAGGACAGGGTGGACTGAAGCTTTCTTT
TRBV6-1	-	few	TRBJ1-4	CASSEEGGKLFF	TGTGCCAGCAGTGAAGAGGGAGGAAAACTGTTTTTT
TRBV9	-	few	TRBJ1-6	CASSPSIGDGLNSPLHF	TGTGCCAGCAGCCCGAGTATTGGGGACGGCCTCAATTCACCCCTCCACTTT
TRBV28	-	-	TRBJ1-6	CASSLSSSPLHF	TGTGCCAGCAGTTTGAGCAGTTCACCCCTCCACTTT
TRBV7-2	-	few	TRBJ2-2	CASSPDRFTGELFF	TGTGCCAGCAGCCCTGACAGATTCACCGGGGAGCTGTTTTTT
TRBV7-3	TRBD2	many	TRBJ2-3	CASSLGGAEDTQYF	TGTGCCAGCAGCCTCGGGGGGGCTGAGGATACGCAGTATTTT
TRBV6-1	-	many	TRBJ2-7	CASTNSQGYEQYF	TGTGCCAGCACTAACTCCCAGGGTTACGAGCAGTACTTC
TRBV7-9	-	-	TRBJ2-3	CASSPSVGIADTQYF	TGTGCCAGCAGCCCCTCGGTGGGGATAGCAGATACGCAGTATTTT
TRBV5-1	-	few	TRBJ2-5	CASSLGTAAETQYF	TGCGCCAGCAGCTTGGGAACCGCGGCGGAGACCCAGTACTTC
TRBV29-1	TRBD1	few	TRBJ1-1	CSVAPRSGGVNTEAFF	TGCAGCGTTGCTCCCCGGTCAGGGGGCGTGAACACTGAAGCTTTCTTT
TRBV5-1	-	-	TRBJ1-1	CASGGAMNTEAFF	TGCGCCAGCGGGGGGGCAATGAACACTGAAGCTTTCTTT
TRBV6-5	-	-	TRBJ2-1	CASSYSIWGAYNEQFF	TGTGCCAGCAGTTACTCGATATGGGGGGCCTACAATGAGCAGTTCTTC
TRBV5-1	TRBD1	few	TRBJ1-1	CASSLVGTGVTEAFF	TGCGCCAGCAGCTTGGTAGGGACAGGGGTCACTGAAGCTTTCTTT
TRBV20-1	-	few	TRBJ2-5	CSARVGGSWEETQYF	TGCAGTGCTAGAGTTGGGGGGAGCTGGGAAGAGACCCAGTACTTC
TRBV12-3/TRBV12-4	TRBD1	few	TRBJ1-5	CASSPGGTGAVRNQPQHF	TGTGCCAGCAGCCCTGGGGGGACAGGGGCTGTCCGGAATCAGCCCCAGCATTTT
TRBV4-3	TRBD2	-	TRBJ2-3	CASSQESGKVYPTDTQYF	TGCGCCAGCAGCCAGGAGAGCGGGAAGGTCTATCCCACAGATACGCAGTATTTT
TRBV20-1	-	few	TRBJ1-2	CSAKAGAGGYTF	TGCAGTGCAAAGGCGGGGGCCGGGGGCTACACCTTC
TRBV29-1	-	-	TRBJ2-3	CSAPLGLTSTDTQYF	TGCAGCGCCCCGCTCGGGCTAACTAGCACAGATACGCAGTATTTT
TRBV18	TRBD1	few	TRBJ2-7	CASSWDSPSEQYF	TGTGCCAGCTCGTGGGACAGCCCATCAGAGCAGTACTTC
TRBV7-9	TRBD2	few	TRBJ2-3	CASSLQLAGYTDTQYF	TGTGCCAGCAGCTTACAACTAGCGGGGTACACAGATACGCAGTATTTT
TRBV20-1	-	-	TRBJ2-7	CSASNGRTYEQYF	TGCAGTGCTAGTAACGGCAGAACCTACGAGCAGTACTTC
TRBV28	-	-	TRBJ2-1	CASSLYKGEQFF	TGTGCCAGCAGTTTATACAAGGGTGAGCAGTTCTTC
TRBV5-1	-	few	TRBJ2-7	CASSSTPDSYEQYF	TGCGCCAGCAGCTCGACCCCGGATTCCTACGAGCAGTACTTC
TRBV5-6	-	-	TRBJ2-6	CASSSRSSGANVLTF	TGTGCCAGCAGCTCAAGGAGCTCTGGGGCCAACGTCCTGACTTTC
TRBV7-2	-	many	TRBJ1-1	CASSLVGGGTEAFF	TGTGCCAGCAGCTTAGTTGGGGGGGGCACTGAAGCTTTCTTT